A single sample is the source of the 27 T cell receptor beta chains below, sequenced in a study of shared clonotypes between healthy human individuals. Selected positively for CCR7 and CD45RO-negative, naive CD8 cells excluded terminally differentiated effector memory CD45RA+ cells. Profiling relied on immunoSEQ multiplex PCR, and the TCRdb table lists in-frame clones only, not all of them. The sample has about 600,000 clones; roughly 98% are singletons. Sequences were obtained from naive CD8+ T cells sorted from blood. These receptors all stem from a man in his thirties or forties in good health.

The chain recombines TRBV28 with TRBJ2-5, with 7 bases that match TRBD2. CDR3 length equals 16 residues. V dropped 10 bases and J dropped 2; count of bases not matched to a gene: 16. CDR1 MDHEN and CDR2 SYDVKM come from the germline V gene. This CDR3 is CATSYPGGSRQETQYF. The CDR3 nucleotides are TGTGCCACCTCCTATCCGGGCGGGAGTCGACAAGAGACCCAGTACTTC.

The gene calls are TRBV28 and TRBJ2-1; D perhaps matches TRBD2 (6 bases). CDR1 and CDR2 (germline): MDHEN, SYDVKM. CDR3 length: 14 amino acids. V lost 3 bases and J lost 9, with 15 bases in between. The CDR3 reads CASSFGGGIGEQFF. The CDR3 coding sequence is TGTGCCAGCAGTTTCGGGGGAGGCATCGGTGAGCAGTTCTTC.

V and J are TRBV5-6 and TRBJ2-7; no reliable D call. This CDR3 comprises 14 residues. Germline V gene lookup returns CDR1 SGHDT and CDR2 YYEEEE. V shed 5 bases and J shed 5 bases, with 17 bases lying between them. CDR3 loop: CASSSRANSHEQYF. Written as DNA, the CDR3 is TGTGCCAGCAGTAGCCGGGCCAACAGCCACGAGCAGTACTTC.

The chain joins TRBV2 to TRBJ1-4; possible D gene TRBD1, 5 bases. V was shortened by 2 bases and J by 10 bases, with 8 bases between the two germline ends. The CDR3 runs 12 residues. Germline CDR1 reads SNHLY; CDR2 reads FYNNEI. CDR3 sequence: CASSELRGKLFF. The CDR3 nucleotides read TGTGCCAGCAGTGAATTGAGGGGAAAACTGTTTTTT.

The gene calls are TRBV9 and TRBJ2-7; 11 nucleotides agree with TRBD2. V shed 2 bases, J shed 5 bases, and the junction held 9 bases outside the gene matches. The CDR3 runs 16 residues. The V gene's germline CDR1 is SGDLS and CDR2 YYNGEE. The CDR3 loop reads CASSVTSGSSYNEQYF. DNA of the CDR3: TGTGCCAGCAGCGTTACTAGCGGGAGCTCCTATAACGAGCAGTACTTC.

The V and J genes are TRBV7-9 and TRBJ2-2; 10 nucleotides agree with TRBD2. CDR1 is SEHNR, CDR2 FQNEAQ, per germline (reference sequence). This CDR3 has 15 residues. Trimming removed 5 bases from V and 6 bases from J; junction bases left unmatched: 6. The CDR3 coding sequence is TGTGCCAGCAGCCCACTAGCGGGATTTGCCGGGGAGCTGTTTTTT. It codes for CASSPLAGFAGELFF. Based on the CDR3 plus reference TRBV7-9 and TRBJ2-2, the full variable domain is DTGVSQNPRHKITKRGQNVTFRCDPISEHNRLYWYRQTLGQGPEFLTYFQNEAQLEKSRLLSDRFSAERPKGSFSTLEIQRTEQGDSAMYLCASSPLAGFAGELFFGEGSRLTVL.

The genes are TRBV7-9 and TRBJ2-5, with D unresolved. The DNA end lines up better with TRBJ2-7; the J call may be wrong. The CDR3 is 14 amino acids. CDR1 SEHNR and CDR2 FQNEAQ come from the germline V gene (reference sequence). For the CDR3, the DNA is TGTGCCAGCAGAGAAGACTCTTCATTCTACGAGCAGTACTTC. Its translation is CASREDSSFYEQYF.

CDR3 nucleotide sequence: TGTGCCAGCAGCTCGTGGAGGAACACCATATATTTT. The encoded protein is CASSSWRNTIYF. The J gene is TRBJ1-3, the V gene TRBV7-9; D is undetermined. The ends were cut back, 4 bases at V and 7 bases at J, with 8 bases in the middle. Germline V gene sequence: CDR1 SEHNR, CDR2 FQNEAQ (reference sequence). The CDR3 consists of 12 residues. The variable domain in full, with the rest retrieved from reference TRBV7-9 and TRBJ1-3, is DTGVSQNPRHKITKRGQNVTFRCDPISEHNRLYWYRQTLGQGPEFLTYFQNEAQLEKSRLLSDRFSAERPKGSFSTLEIQRTEQGDSAMYLCASSSWRNTIYFGEGSWLTVV.

This clone was seen just once. This sequence joins TRBV6-5 and TRBJ2-3, with D perhaps TRBD1 (5 bases). This CDR3 contains 16 residues. V shed 4 bases and J shed 2 bases, with 16 bases lying between them. Germline-derived CDR1 and CDR2 are MNHEY and SVGAGI. This CDR3 reads CASSLADSPSTDTQYF. The DNA of the CDR3 is TGTGCCAGCAGTTTAGCTGACAGCCCTTCCACAGATACGCAGTATTTT.

V is TRBV28 and J is TRBJ2-7, with 7 bases lining up with TRBD1. V gave up 6 bases and J gave up 3 bases; unmatched junction bases: 14. The germline gives CDR1 MDHEN, CDR2 SYDVKM. The CDR3 extends over 16 amino acids. The CDR3 reads CASSQITPTGHYEQYF. The CDR3 DNA follows: TGTGCCAGCAGCCAAATAACCCCGACAGGGCACTACGAGCAGTACTTC.

The chain joins TRBV27 to TRBJ2-1; D is unclear. Germline V lookup: CDR1 MNHEY, CDR2 SMNVEV (reference sequence). Trimming removed 5 bases from V and 4 bases from J, with 9 bases in between. The CDR3 length is 13 residues. CDR3 loop: CASSIIRYNEQFF. DNA for the CDR3: TGTGCCAGCAGTATTATCCGTTACAATGAGCAGTTCTTC.

In this sample, this clone turned up once. This chain links TRBV5-1 with TRBJ2-4, with unresolved D. The CDR3 is made up of 17 amino acids. Per the germline V gene, CDR1 is SGHRS and CDR2 is YFSETQ. V was pared by 1 base and J by 0 bases, with 14 bases between. For the CDR3, the DNA is TGCGCCAGCAGCTTGATCGGGCAGGACCTAGCCAAAAACATTCAGTACTTC. Translation: CASSLIGQDLAKNIQYF.

The V and J genes are TRBV29-1 and TRBJ2-1; possibly TRBD1 for D (5 bases). Germline V gene data show CDR1 as SQVTM and CDR2 as ANQGSEA. V was cut by 5 bases and J by 0 bases, with 11 bases left in between. The length of the CDR3 is 14 residues. The CDR3 nucleotides read TGCAGCGTTCCTAGGGGAAGCTCCTACAATGAGCAGTTCTTC. Its protein product is CSVPRGSSYNEQFF.

The rearrangement links TRBV7-6 to TRBJ2-1; the match to TRBD2 covers 7 bases. Germline V gene lookup returns CDR1 SGHVS and CDR2 FNYEAQ. Trimming at V came to 0 bases and at J to 2 bases, leaving 4 bases not matched to a gene. This CDR3 comprises 16 residues. The CDR3 DNA sequence: TGTGCCAGCAGCTTAGCCCGAGCGGGAACCTACAATGAGCAGTTCTTC. Protein: CASSLARAGTYNEQFF.

The J gene is TRBJ2-2, the V gene TRBV6-1; 8 nucleotides agree with TRBD1. Per the germline V gene, CDR1 is MNHNS and CDR2 is SASEGT. V lost 4 bases to trimming and J lost 6 bases; unmatched junction nucleotides: 7. The CDR3 is 15 residues long. The CDR3 nucleotides read TGTGCCAGCAGTGCATCAGGGGGCGCGTCCGGGGAGCTGTTTTTT. Amino acids: CASSASGGASGELFF.

V is TRBV9 and J is TRBJ2-7; D uncertain. Germline CDR1 and CDR2: SGDLS and YYNGEE. Trimming stripped 0 bases from V and 2 bases from J, with 12 bases between. The CDR3 is made up of 15 amino acids. The CDR3 nucleotides read TGTGCCAGCAGCGTAGGCGGCGATACCGCCTACGAGCAGTACTTC. Translating it yields CASSVGGDTAYEQYF.

This chain joins TRBV9 and TRBJ2-1; 7 bases are shared with TRBD1. This CDR3 comprises 14 residues. The germline CDR1 and CDR2 sequences are SGDLS and YYNGEE. V lost 4 bases and J lost 5; bases outside the gene matches: 6. The CDR3 is CASSPGQVHNEQFF. CDR3 nucleotide sequence: TGTGCCAGCAGCCCCGGACAGGTTCACAATGAGCAGTTCTTC.

The chain recombines TRBV10-1 with TRBJ2-3; D could derive from TRBD1 or TRBD2 (5 bases each). The CDR3 extends over 13 amino acids. Germline CDR1 WNHNN, CDR2 SYGVQD (reference sequence). V lost 4 bases to trimming and J lost 6 bases, with 11 bases between them. CDR3 loop: CASSAGTWDTQYF. As DNA, the CDR3 is TGCGCCAGCAGTGCTGGGACCTGGGATACGCAGTATTTT.

This chain connects TRBV5-1 to TRBJ2-7, with TRBD1 matching 8 bases. This CDR3 has 13 amino acids. V was clipped by 3 bases and J by 2 bases; unmatched bases: 1. CDR1 SGHRS and CDR2 YFSETQ come from the germline V gene. CDR3 DNA sequence: TGCGCCAGCAGCTGGACAGGGACCTACGAGCAGTACTTC. Encoded protein: CASSWTGTYEQYF.

The chain couples TRBV19 to TRBJ1-5; no clear D gene. CDR1 is LNHDA, CDR2 SQIVND, per germline (reference sequence). V lost 7 bases to trimming and J lost 0 bases, with 13 bases between them. This CDR3 is built from 15 residues. The CDR3 here is CASTPESYSNQPQHF. Here the CDR3 DNA reads TGTGCCAGTACCCCCGAGAGCTATAGCAATCAGCCCCAGCATTTT.

CDR3 protein: CASSLGDRVYEQYF. The DNA for the CDR3 is TGTGCCAGCAGTTTGGGCGACAGGGTCTACGAGCAGTACTTC. The V call is TRBV27, the J call TRBJ2-7; TRBD1 aligns across 7 bases. Germline CDR1 and CDR2: MNHEY and SMNVEV (reference sequence). CDR3 length: 14 residues. The trim removed 3 bases at V and 3 bases at J, leaving 5 bases unmatched.

CDR3 nucleotides: TGCGCCAGCAGCCCCGGGGGCAGGGCTGAAGCTTTCTTT. Encoded protein: CASSPGGRAEAFF. The V and J genes are TRBV10-1 and TRBJ1-1; the D gene is possibly TRBD1 (6 bases). V was cut by 6 bases and J by 6 bases, with 14 bases left in between. This CDR3 is 13 amino acids long. Germline CDR1 and CDR2: WNHNN and SYGVQD (reference sequence).

The chain employs TRBV27 and TRBJ1-2, with a tentative D call TRBD1 (5 bases). Deletions cut 5 bases from V and 5 bases from J, with 12 bases between. The CDR3 has 13 amino acids. Germline V gene sequence: CDR1 MNHEY, CDR2 SMNVEV (reference sequence). Here the CDR3 reads CASSPPGGYGYTF. CDR3 DNA sequence: TGTGCCAGCAGTCCCCCTGGGGGGTATGGCTACACCTTC.

The V gene is TRBV27, the J gene TRBJ2-1; 9 bases fit TRBD2. CDR1 is MNHEY and CDR2 is SMNVEV in the germline V gene (reference sequence). The CDR3 totals 16 residues. V shed 6 bases, J shed 10 bases, and the junction held 16 bases outside the gene matches. CDR3 nucleotide sequence: TGTGCCAGCAGAACTCTCTGGTCGCGGGAGGGCCTCGAGCAGTTCTTC. This codes for CASRTLWSREGLEQFF.

As regards this clone: Other DNA sequences from this sample encode an identical CDR3 as well. The V gene is TRBV18, the J gene TRBJ1-5, with D maybe TRBD1 (5 bases). Trimming took 0 bases from V and 1 from J, leaving 10 bases between them. Germline V CDR1 and CDR2: KGHSH, LQKENI. This CDR3 region has 16 residues. This chain's CDR3 is CASSPPGQGSNQPQHF. The DNA of the CDR3 is TGTGCCAGCTCACCACCCGGTCAGGGCAGCAATCAGCCCCAGCATTTT.

V usage is TRBV13 and J usage is TRBJ2-1; 7 nucleotides agree with TRBD2. Looked up from germline, CDR1 is PRHDT and CDR2 is FYEKMQ (reference sequence). The J segment lost 9 bases and the V segment lost 4 bases, leaving 18 bases of the junction unmatched. The CDR3 loop spans 17 amino acids. The CDR3 loop is CASSSTWTAGEAGEQFF. The CDR3 coding sequence is TGTGCCAGCAGCTCTACGTGGACGGCGGGAGAAGCAGGTGAGCAGTTCTTC.

This chain links TRBV11-2 with TRBJ2-5; D possibly uses TRBD1 or TRBD2 (5 bases each). The length of the CDR3 is 13 residues. CDR1 and CDR2 from the germline V gene are SGHAT and FQNNGV. The V end was cut by 5 bases, the J end by 9 bases, with 16 bases between. CDR3 region: CASSPPLGEAQYF. The CDR3 coding sequence is TGTGCCAGCAGCCCACCGTTGGGGGAAGCCCAGTACTTC.